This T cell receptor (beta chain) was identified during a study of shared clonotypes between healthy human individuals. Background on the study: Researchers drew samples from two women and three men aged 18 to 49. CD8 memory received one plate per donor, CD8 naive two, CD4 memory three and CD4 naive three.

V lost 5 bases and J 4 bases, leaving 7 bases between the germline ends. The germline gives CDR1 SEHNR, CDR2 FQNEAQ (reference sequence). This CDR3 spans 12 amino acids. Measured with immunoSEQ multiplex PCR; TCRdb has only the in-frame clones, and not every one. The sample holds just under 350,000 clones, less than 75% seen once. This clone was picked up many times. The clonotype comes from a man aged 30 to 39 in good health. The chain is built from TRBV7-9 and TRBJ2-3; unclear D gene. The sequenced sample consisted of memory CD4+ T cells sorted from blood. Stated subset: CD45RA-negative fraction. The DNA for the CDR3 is TGTGCCAGCAGCCCCCAGTCAGATACGCAGTATTTT. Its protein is CASSPQSDTQYF.